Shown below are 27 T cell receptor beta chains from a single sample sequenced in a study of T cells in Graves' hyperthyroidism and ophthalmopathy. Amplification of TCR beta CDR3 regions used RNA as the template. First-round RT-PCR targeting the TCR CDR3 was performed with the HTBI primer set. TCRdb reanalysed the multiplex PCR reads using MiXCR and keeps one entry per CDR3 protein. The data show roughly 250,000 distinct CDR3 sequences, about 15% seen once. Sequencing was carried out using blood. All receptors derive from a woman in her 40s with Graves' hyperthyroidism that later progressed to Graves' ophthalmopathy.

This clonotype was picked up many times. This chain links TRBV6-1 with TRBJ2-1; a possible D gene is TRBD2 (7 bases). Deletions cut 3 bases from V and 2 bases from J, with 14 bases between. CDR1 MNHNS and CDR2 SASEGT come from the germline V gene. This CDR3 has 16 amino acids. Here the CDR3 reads CASSDSTGRAYNEQFF. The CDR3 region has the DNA TGTGCCAGCAGTGATAGTACAGGGAGGGCCTACAATGAGCAGTTCTTC.

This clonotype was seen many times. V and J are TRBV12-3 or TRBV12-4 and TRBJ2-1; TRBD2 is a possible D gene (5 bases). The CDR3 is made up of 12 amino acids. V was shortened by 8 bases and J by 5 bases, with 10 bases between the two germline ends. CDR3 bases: TGTGCCAGCCAGCCGGGAAACAATGAGCAGTTCTTC. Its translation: CASQPGNNEQFF.

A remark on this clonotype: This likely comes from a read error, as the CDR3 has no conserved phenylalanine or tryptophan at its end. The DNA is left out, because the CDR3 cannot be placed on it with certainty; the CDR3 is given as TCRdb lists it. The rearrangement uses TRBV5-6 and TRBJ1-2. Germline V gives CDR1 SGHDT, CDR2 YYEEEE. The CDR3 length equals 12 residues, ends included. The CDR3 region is CASRNLGDGYTL.

DNA of the CDR3: TGTGCCAGCAGTGTTTGGGGAGTTGCAACTAATGAAAAACTGTTTTTT. Encoded protein: CASSVWGVATNEKLFF. V gene TRBV6-1 combines with J gene TRBJ1-4; D is undetermined. Trimming left V 4 bases short and J 0 bases short, with 12 bases between. This CDR3 has 16 residues. CDR1 MNHNS and CDR2 SASEGT come from the germline V gene.

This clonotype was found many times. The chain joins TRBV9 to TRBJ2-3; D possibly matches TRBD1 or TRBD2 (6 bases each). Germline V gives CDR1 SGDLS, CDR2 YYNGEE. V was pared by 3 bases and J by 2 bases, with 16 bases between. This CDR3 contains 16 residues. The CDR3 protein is CASSARGLAVTDTQYF. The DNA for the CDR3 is TGTGCCAGCAGCGCCCGGGGGCTAGCAGTCACAGATACGCAGTATTTT.

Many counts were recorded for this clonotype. CDR3 DNA: TGTGCCAGCAGTTTACTACAGGGGGTGCAGTACTTC. It encodes CASSLLQGVQYF. The V call is TRBV28, the J call TRBJ2-7; 8 positions match TRBD1. CDR3 length: 12 amino acids. CDR1 and CDR2 (germline): MDHEN, SYDVKM. V shed 2 bases, J shed 9 bases, and the junction held 3 bases outside the gene matches.

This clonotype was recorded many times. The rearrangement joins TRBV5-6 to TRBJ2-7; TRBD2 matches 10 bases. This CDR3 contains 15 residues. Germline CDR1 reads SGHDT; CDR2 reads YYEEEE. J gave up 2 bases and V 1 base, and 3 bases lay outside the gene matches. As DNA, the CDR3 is TGTGCCAGCAGCTTGAGCGGGAGGGCTACCTACGAGCAGTACTTC. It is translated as CASSLSGRATYEQYF.

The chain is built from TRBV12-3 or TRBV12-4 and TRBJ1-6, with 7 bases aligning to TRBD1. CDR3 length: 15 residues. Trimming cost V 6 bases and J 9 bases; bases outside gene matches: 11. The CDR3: CASRPDRIFISPLHF. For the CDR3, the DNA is TGTGCCAGCAGACCGGACAGGATTTTTATTTCACCCCTCCACTTT.

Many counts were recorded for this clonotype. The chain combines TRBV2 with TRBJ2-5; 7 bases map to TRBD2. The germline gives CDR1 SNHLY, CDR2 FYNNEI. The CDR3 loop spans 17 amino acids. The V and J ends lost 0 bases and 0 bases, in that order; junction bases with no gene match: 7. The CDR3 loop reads CASSEARGTLYQETQYF. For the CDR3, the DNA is TGTGCCAGCAGTGAAGCGCGGGGGACCTTGTACCAAGAGACCCAGTACTTC.

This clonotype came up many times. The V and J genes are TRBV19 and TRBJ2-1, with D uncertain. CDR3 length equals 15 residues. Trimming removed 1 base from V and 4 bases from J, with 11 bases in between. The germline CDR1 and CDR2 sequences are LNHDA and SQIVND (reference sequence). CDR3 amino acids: CASSIARTPYNEQFF. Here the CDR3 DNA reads TGTGCCAGTAGTATAGCGAGGACCCCATACAATGAGCAGTTCTTC.

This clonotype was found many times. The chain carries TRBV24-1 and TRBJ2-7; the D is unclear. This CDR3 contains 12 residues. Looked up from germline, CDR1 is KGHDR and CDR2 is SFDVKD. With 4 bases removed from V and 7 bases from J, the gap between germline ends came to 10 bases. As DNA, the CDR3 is TGTGCCACCAGTGACATGAGTCGAGAGCAGTACTTC. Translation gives CATSDMSREQYF.

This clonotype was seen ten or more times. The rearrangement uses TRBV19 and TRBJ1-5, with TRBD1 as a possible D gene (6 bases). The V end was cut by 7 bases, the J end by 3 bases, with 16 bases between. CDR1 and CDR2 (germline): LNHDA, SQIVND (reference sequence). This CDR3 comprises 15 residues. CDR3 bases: TGTGCCAGTACCATGGGGGGCCCCCTCAATCAGCCCCAGCATTTT. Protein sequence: CASTMGGPLNQPQHF.

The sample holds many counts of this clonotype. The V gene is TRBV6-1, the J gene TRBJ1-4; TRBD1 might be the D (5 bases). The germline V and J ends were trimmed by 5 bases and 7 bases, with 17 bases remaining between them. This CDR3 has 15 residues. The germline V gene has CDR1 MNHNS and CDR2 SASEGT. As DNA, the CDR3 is TGTGCCAGCAGTCGTGCCAGGGCCGGGGGTGAAAAACTGTTTTTT. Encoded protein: CASSRARAGGEKLFF.

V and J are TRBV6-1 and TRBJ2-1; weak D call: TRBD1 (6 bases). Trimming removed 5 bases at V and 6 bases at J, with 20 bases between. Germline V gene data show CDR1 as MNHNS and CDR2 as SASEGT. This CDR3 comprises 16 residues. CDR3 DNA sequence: TGTGCCAGCAGTCGTCAGGGGTTGGGCGCCGGCAATGAGCAGTTCTTC. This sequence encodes CASSRQGLGAGNEQFF.

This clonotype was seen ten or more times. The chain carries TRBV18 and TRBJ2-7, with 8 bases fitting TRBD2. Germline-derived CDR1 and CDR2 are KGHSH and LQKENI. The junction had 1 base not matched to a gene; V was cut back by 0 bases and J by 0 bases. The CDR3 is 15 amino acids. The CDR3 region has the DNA TGTGCCAGCTCACCACCCGGGAGGGCCTCCTACGAGCAGTACTTC. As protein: CASSPPGRASYEQYF. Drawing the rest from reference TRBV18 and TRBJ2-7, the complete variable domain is NAGVMQNPRHLVRRRGQEARLRCSPMKGHSHVYWYRQLPEEGLKFMVYLQKENIIDESGMPKERFSAEFPKEGPSILRIQQVVRGDSAAYFCASSPPGRASYEQYFGPGTRLTVT.

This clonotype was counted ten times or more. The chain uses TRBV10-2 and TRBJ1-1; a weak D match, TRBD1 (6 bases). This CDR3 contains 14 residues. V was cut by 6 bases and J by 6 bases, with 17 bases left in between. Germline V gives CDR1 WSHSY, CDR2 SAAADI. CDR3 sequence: CASRDDRRSPEAFF. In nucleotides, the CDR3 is TGCGCCAGCAGGGATGACAGGAGGAGCCCTGAAGCTTTCTTT.

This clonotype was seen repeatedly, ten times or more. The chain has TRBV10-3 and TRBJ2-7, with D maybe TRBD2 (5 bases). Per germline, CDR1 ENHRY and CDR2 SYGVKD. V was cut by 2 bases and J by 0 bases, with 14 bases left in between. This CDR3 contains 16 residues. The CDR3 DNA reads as TGTGCCATCAGTGAGCCGGCGGGCGCTCCCTCCTACGAGCAGTACTTC. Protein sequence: CAISEPAGAPSYEQYF.

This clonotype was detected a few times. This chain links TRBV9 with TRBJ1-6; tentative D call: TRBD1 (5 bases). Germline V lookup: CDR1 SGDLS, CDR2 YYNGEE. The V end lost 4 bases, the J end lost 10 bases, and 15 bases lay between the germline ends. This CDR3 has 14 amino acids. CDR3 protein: CASSLESRVSPLHF. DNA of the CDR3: TGTGCCAGCAGCCTAGAGTCCAGGGTCTCACCCCTCCACTTT.

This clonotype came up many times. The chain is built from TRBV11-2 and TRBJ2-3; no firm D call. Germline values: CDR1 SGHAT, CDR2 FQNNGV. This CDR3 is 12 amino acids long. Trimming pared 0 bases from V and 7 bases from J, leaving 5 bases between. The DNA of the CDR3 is TGTGCCAGCAGCTTAGATCCGAATACGCAGTATTTT. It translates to CASSLDPNTQYF. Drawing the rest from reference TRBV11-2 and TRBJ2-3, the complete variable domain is EAGVAQSPRYKIIEKRQSVAFWCNPISGHATLYWYQQILGQGPKLLIQFQNNGVVDDSQLPKDRFSAERLKGVDSTLKIQPAKLEDSAVYLCASSLDPNTQYFGPGTRLTVL.

CDR3 region: CSVLLEGSYEQYF. The CDR3 DNA is TGCAGCGTTTTACTGGAGGGCTCCTACGAGCAGTACTTC. This sequence joins TRBV29-1 and TRBJ2-7; a weak D match, TRBD2 (6 bases). The length of the CDR3 is 13 residues. CDR1 and CDR2 (germline): SQVTM, ANQGSEA. V lost 5 bases to trimming and J lost 0 bases, with 11 bases between them.

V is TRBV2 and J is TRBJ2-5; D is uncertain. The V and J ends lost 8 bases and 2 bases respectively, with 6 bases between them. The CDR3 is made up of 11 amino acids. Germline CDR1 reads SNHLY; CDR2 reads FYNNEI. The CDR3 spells CASGYQETQYF. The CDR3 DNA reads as TGTGCCAGCGGATATCAAGAGACCCAGTACTTC.

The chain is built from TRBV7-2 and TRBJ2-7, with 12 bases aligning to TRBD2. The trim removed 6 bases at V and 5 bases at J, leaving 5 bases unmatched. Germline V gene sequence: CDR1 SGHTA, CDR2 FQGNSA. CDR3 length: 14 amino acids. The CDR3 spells CASSKTSGSNEQYF. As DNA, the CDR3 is TGTGCCAGCAGTAAGACTAGCGGGAGCAACGAGCAGTACTTC.

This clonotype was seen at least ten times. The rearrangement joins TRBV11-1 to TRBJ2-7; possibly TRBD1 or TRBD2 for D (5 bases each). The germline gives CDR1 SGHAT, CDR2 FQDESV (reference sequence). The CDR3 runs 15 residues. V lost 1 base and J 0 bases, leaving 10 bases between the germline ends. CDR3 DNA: TGTGCCAGCAGCTTAGATGGGGGTTTCTCCTACGAGCAGTACTTC. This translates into CASSLDGGFSYEQYF.

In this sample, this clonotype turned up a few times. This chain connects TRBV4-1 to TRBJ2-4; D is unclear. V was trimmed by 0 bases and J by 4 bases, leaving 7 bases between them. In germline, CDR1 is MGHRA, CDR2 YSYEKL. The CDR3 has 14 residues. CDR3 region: CASSQDPFKNIQYF. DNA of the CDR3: TGCGCCAGCAGCCAAGACCCCTTTAAAAACATTCAGTACTTC.

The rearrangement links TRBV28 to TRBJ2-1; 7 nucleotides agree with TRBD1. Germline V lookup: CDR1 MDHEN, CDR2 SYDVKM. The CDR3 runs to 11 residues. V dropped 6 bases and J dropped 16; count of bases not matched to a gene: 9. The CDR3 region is CASSVTGIEFF. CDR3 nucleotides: TGTGCCAGCAGCGTGACAGGGATTGAATTCTTC.

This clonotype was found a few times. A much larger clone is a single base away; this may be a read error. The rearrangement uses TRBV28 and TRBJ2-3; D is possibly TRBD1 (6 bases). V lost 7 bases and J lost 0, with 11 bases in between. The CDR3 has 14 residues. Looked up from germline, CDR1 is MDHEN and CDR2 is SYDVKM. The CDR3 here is CASTDRISTDTQYF. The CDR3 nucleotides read TGTGCCAGCACCGACAGGATTAGCACAGATACGCAGTATTTT. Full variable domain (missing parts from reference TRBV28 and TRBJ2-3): DVKVTQSSRYLVKRTGEKVFLECVQDMDHENMFWYRQDPGLGLRLIYFSYDVKMKEKGDIPEGYSVSREKKERFSLILESASTNQTSMYLCASTDRISTDTQYFGPGTRLTVL.

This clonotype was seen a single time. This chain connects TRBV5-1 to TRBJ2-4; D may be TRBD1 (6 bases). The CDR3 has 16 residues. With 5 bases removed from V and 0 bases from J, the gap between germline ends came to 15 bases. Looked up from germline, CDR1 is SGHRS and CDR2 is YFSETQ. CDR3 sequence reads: CASSQGQIIAKNIQYF. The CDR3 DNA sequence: TGCGCCAGCAGTCAAGGACAGATTATAGCCAAAAACATTCAGTACTTC.